This T cell receptor (beta chain) was identified in a study of spatial heterogeneity in lung cancer. Study in general: The donor population consisted of roughly 70 patients with untreated, early-stage non-small cell lung cancer. A consistent excess of beta-chain over alpha-chain sequences was detected.

Study results and caveats: Blood showed ubiquitous tumor TCRs more often at resection than at routine follow-up.

There are many counts of this clonotype. What it binds is unknown. Germline lookup yields CDR1 ENHRY and CDR2 SYGVKD. V lost 6 bases to trimming and J lost 7 bases; unmatched junction nucleotides: 12. This CDR3 comprises 15 residues. The time point was: blood at routine non-recurrence follow-up after resection. From tumor, nontumor lung or frozen PBMC, whole RNA was taken unsorted for sequencing. TCRdb passed the 5' RACE reads through MiXCR, listing each CDR3 protein once. The table has roughly 29,000 distinct CDR3 sequences, approximately 5.1% seen once. The chain uses TRBV10-3 and TRBJ2-3, with TRBD2 matching 8 bases. The sequence was obtained from a female donor with early-stage non-small cell lung cancer. The sequencing used PBMCs, collected at follow-up. In DNA form, the CDR3 reads TGTGCCATCAGAAACGGCGGGAGGAACGATCATACGCAGTATTTT. Translated: CAIRNGGRNDHTQYF.